The rows below give T cell receptor beta chains drawn from one sample of a study of cytomegalovirus exposure and HLA in healthy donors. Assay: immunoSEQ multiplex PCR; the TCRdb copy retains only in-frame clones and omits some. The sample comprises about 120,000 clones, roughly 86% of which are singletons, and nearly 5% rests with the top ten. Material: PBMCs. The source is a man between 18 and 29 years old in good health and CMV-seronegative. Both conserved end residues are part of each CDR3. D genes are given only for firm matches. Size is stated for part of the rows, as once, few or many counts, or as a class when the clone is expanded.

D gene,V gene,J gene,clone size,CDR3 DNA,CDR3 protein
TRBD2,TRBV6-5,TRBJ2-1,-,TGTGCCAGCAGTTATAGGACTAGCGGGAGTGACGAGCAGTTCTTC,CASSYRTSGSDEQFF
-,TRBV15,TRBJ1-1,-,TGTGCCACCAGCAGAGAGAGGGAGCGACGGATGAACACTGAAGCTTTCTTT,CATSRERERRMNTEAFF
-,TRBV6-6,TRBJ2-2,-,TGTGCCAGCAGTTACCGGGGGGCCAACACCGGGGAGCTGTTTTTT,CASSYRGANTGELFF
-,TRBV10-2,TRBJ2-7,few,TGCGCCAGCAGTGTAGAACTGTACGAGCAGTACTTC,CASSVELYEQYF
TRBD1,TRBV5-5,TRBJ1-3,once,TGTGCCAGCAGCTTGGAGGGACAGGGGGCTCGTATCGCTGGAAACACCATATATTTT,CASSLEGQGARIAGNTIYF
-,TRBV5-4,TRBJ1-2,-,TGTGCCAGCAGCTCCCCCGGGAAGGACCTCTATGGCTACACCTTC,CASSSPGKDLYGYTF
-,TRBV6-6,TRBJ1-5,-,TGTGCCAGCAGTTACTCGAGGGGGTCCCAGCATTTT,CASSYSRGSQHF
-,TRBV6-5,TRBJ2-1,-,TGTGCCAGCAGTGGATTAGGGGCAGTATACAATGAGCAGTTCTTC,CASSGLGAVYNEQFF
-,TRBV5-1,TRBJ2-3,-,TGCGCCAGCAGCTTAGAACAGGTCACAGATACGCAGTATTTT,CASSLEQVTDTQYF
-,TRBV29-1,TRBJ2-7,few,TGCAGCGTTGCCCAGGGCTCCTACGAGCAGTACTTC,CSVAQGSYEQYF
-,TRBV30,TRBJ2-7,-,TGTGCCTGGGGAGCGGGCAGCTCCTACGAGCAGTACTTC,CAWGAGSSYEQYF
-,TRBV5-1,TRBJ1-2,-,TGCGCCAGCAGCTCAGACAGACGTGGCTACACCTTC,CASSSDRRGYTF
-,TRBV6-5,TRBJ1-3,-,TGTGCCAGCAGTTCATCCAGAACTGGAAACACCATATATTTT,CASSSSRTGNTIYF
-,TRBV14,TRBJ1-1,few,TGTGCCAGCAGCCAGGTTGGGCGGAGGGCTTTCTTT,CASSQVGRRAFF
-,TRBV5-6,TRBJ2-1,-,TGTGCCAGCAGCTCCGGACTCCCGAGCTCCTACAATGAGCAGTTCTTC,CASSSGLPSSYNEQFF
-,TRBV12-5,TRBJ2-6,-,TGTGCTAGTGGTTTCGGGAGCTCTGGGGCCAACGTCCTGACTTTC,CASGFGSSGANVLTF
TRBD1,TRBV2,TRBJ1-2,-,TGTGCCAGCAGTAGAGCGCGCTCAATTACCGGGACAGCGGGTTATGGCTACACCTTC,CASSRARSITGTAGYGYTF
TRBD1,TRBV5-1,TRBJ2-7,once,TGCGCCAGCAGTCCAGGACAGGGGGTTTTGGAGCAGTACTTC,CASSPGQGVLEQYF
-,TRBV6-1,TRBJ1-1,once,TGTGCCACCCCGAAAGGGGGACAGAACACTGAAGCTTTCTTT,CATPKGGQNTEAFF
-,TRBV30,TRBJ1-6,-,TGTGCCCGGAACCAGGACAGCTCCTATAATTCACCCCTCCACTTT,CARNQDSSYNSPLHF
TRBD1,TRBV5-1,TRBJ1-1,-,TGCGCCAGCAGCCGGACAGGGACGAACACTGAAGCTTTCTTT,CASSRTGTNTEAFF
TRBD1,TRBV7-9,TRBJ2-1,-,TGTGCCAGCAGCCCTAGACAGGGGTCCTACAATGAGCAGTTCTTC,CASSPRQGSYNEQFF
TRBD2,TRBV4-2,TRBJ2-5,-,TGTGCCAGCAGCCAAGCGCGGGGGGCCCAAGAGACCCAGTACTTC,CASSQARGAQETQYF
TRBD2,TRBV7-8,TRBJ2-7,-,TGTGCCAGCAGCGGGGGGACTGGGCGGGGGGGCTACGAGCAGTACTTC,CASSGGTGRGGYEQYF
-,TRBV11-2,TRBJ2-4,-,TGTGCCAGCAGCCGCGGAGCCAAAAACATTCAGTACTTC,CASSRGAKNIQYF
TRBD1,TRBV14,TRBJ2-7,-,TGTGCCAGCAGCCTAAGGACTGGGACAGCCTCCTACGAGCAGTACTTC,CASSLRTGTASYEQYF
TRBD1,TRBV27,TRBJ1-3,-,TGTGCCAGCAGCCCCGGGACAGGAGTCTCTGGAAACACCATATATTTT,CASSPGTGVSGNTIYF
TRBD1,TRBV6-1,TRBJ1-1,-,TGTGCCAGCAGGGGACAGGGATATACTGAAGCTTTCTTT,CASRGQGYTEAFF
TRBD1,TRBV6-5,TRBJ1-1,-,TGTGCCAGCAGTCCGACAGGGGGGACTGAAGCTTTCTTT,CASSPTGGTEAFF
TRBD2,TRBV5-1,TRBJ2-7,-,TGCGCCAGCAGCTTGGTAGCGGGAACCTCCTACGAGCAGTACTTC,CASSLVAGTSYEQYF
TRBD2,TRBV6-5,TRBJ2-1,once,TGTGCCAGCAGGGCGGGGGGAAGCTCCTACAATGAGCAGTTCTTC,CASRAGGSSYNEQFF
-,TRBV2,TRBJ1-5,-,TGTGCCAGCAGTGAAGAGGGAGGCAATCAGCCCCAGCATTTT,CASSEEGGNQPQHF
-,TRBV6-5,TRBJ1-1,few,TGTGCCAGCAGTAGCCGGGGTAACACTGAAGCTTTCTTT,CASSSRGNTEAFF
-,TRBV7-9,TRBJ2-7,-,TGTGCCAGCAGCTTAGCGCAGCCTACGGGGGACTTC,CASSLAQPTGDF
TRBD1,TRBV29-1,TRBJ2-1,-,TGCAGCGTTGGGGGACAGGGGTTTAATGAGCAGTTCTTC,CSVGGQGFNEQFF
TRBD2,TRBV10-2,TRBJ2-7,-,TGCGCCAGCAGTGGGACTAGCGGGTCCTACGAGCAGTACTTC,CASSGTSGSYEQYF
-,TRBV14,TRBJ1-1,few,TGTGCCAGCAGTCCTCCAGGGGCCGGGACTGAAGCTTTCTTT,CASSPPGAGTEAFF
-,TRBV9,TRBJ2-1,-,TGTGCCAGCAGCGTAGGGACTATCGGGGCTGAGCAGTTCTTC,CASSVGTIGAEQFF
TRBD2,TRBV2,TRBJ2-1,few,TGTGCCAGCAGTCCAGCGGGGGGCCTAATTTACAATGAGCAGTTCTTC,CASSPAGGLIYNEQFF
-,TRBV18,TRBJ2-7,-,TGTGCCAGCTCACCACTGTGGGCAGAGTCCTACGAGCAGTACTTC,CASSPLWAESYEQYF
TRBD1,TRBV6-1,TRBJ2-1,-,TGTGCCAGCAGTAAAGCGACAGGGGTAGTTGAGAATGAGCAGTTCTTC,CASSKATGVVENEQFF
TRBD2,TRBV6-6,TRBJ2-7,-,TGCGCCAGCAGCTACTCATCTAGCGGGTTGGTCGAGCAGTACTTC,CASSYSSSGLVEQYF